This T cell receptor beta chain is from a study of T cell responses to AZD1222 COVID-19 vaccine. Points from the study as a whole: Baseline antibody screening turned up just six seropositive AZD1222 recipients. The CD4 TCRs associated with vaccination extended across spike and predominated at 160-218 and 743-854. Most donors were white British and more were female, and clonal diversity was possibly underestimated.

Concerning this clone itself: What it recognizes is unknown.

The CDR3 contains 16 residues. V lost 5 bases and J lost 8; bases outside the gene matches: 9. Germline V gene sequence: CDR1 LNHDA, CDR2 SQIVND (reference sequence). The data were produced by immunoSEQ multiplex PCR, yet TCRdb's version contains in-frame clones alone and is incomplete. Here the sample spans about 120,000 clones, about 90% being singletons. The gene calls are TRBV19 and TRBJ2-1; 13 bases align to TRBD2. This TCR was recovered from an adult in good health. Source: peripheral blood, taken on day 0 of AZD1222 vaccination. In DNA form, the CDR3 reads TGTGCCAGTAGTCCTTGGACTAGCGGGAGTAGGTATGAGCAGTTCTTC. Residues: CASSPWTSGSRYEQFF.